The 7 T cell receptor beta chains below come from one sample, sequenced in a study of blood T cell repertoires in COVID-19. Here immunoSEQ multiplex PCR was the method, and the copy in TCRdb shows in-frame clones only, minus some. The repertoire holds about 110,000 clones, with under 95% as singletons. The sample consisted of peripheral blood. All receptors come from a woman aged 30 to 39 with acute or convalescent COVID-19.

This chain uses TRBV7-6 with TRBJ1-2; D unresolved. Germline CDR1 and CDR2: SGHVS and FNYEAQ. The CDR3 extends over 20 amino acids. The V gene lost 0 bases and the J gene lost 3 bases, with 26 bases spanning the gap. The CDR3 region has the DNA TGTGCCAGCAGCTTAGCGCGCGGAGGGAGGACGACTGACTGCGACTATGGCTACACCTTC. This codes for CASSLARGGRTTDCDYGYTF.

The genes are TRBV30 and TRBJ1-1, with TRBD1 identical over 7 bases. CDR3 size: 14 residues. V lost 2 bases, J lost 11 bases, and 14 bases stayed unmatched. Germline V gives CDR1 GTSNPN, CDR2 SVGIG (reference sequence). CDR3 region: CAWSRRLGQGEAFF. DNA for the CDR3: TGTGCCTGGAGTCGACGACTCGGGCAGGGGGAGGCTTTCTTT.

Here the CDR3 reads CASSFADMNTEAFF. The CDR3 DNA is TGTGCCAGCAGTTTTGCAGATATGAACACTGAAGCTTTCTTT. The chain has TRBV28 and TRBJ1-1, with D hard to call. The germline V and J ends were trimmed by 3 bases and 0 bases, with 8 bases remaining between them. Per the germline V gene, CDR1 is MDHEN and CDR2 is SYDVKM. This CDR3 spans 14 amino acids.

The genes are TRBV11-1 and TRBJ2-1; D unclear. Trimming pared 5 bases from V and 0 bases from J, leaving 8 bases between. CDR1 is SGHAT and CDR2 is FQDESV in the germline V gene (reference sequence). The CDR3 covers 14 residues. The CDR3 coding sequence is TGTGCCAGCAGCCAAGAGGTCTCCTACAATGAGCAGTTCTTC. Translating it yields CASSQEVSYNEQFF.

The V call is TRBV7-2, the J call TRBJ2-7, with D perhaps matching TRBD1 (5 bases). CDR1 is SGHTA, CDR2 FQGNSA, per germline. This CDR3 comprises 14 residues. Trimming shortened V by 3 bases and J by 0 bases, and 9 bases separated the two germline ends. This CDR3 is CASSLLTVSYEQYF. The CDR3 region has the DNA TGTGCCAGCAGCTTGCTGACAGTCTCCTACGAGCAGTACTTC.

Here the CDR3 reads CASSYLLGQGWTEAFF. The DNA of the CDR3 is TGTGCCAGCAGTTACCTTCTAGGCCAGGGATGGACTGAAGCTTTCTTT. This sequence joins TRBV6-2 or TRBV6-3 and TRBJ1-1, with D perhaps matching TRBD1 (5 bases). Trimming took 2 bases from V and 5 from J, leaving 18 bases between them. The germline gives CDR1 MNHEY, CDR2 SVGEGT. The CDR3 contains 16 residues.

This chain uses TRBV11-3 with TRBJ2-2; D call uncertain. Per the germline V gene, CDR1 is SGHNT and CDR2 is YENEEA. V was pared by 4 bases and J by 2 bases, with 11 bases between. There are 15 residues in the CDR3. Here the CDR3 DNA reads TGTGCCAGCAGCTCCCGGGTTTCTAACACCGGGGAGCTGTTTTTT. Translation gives CASSSRVSNTGELFF. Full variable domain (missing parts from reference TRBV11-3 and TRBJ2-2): EAGVVQSPRYKIIEKKQPVAFWCNPISGHNTLYWYLQNLGQGPELLIRYENEEAVDDSQLPKDRFSAERLKGVDSTLKIQPAELGDSAVYLCASSSRVSNTGELFFGEGSRLTVL.